This T cell receptor beta chain derives from a study of T cells in Graves' hyperthyroidism and ophthalmopathy. General observations from the study: The majority of expanded thyroid clonotypes above 0.001 also appeared in blood.

In the ophthalmopathy cohort, Clinical Activity Score was at least 3, NOSPECS grade at least 4, and duration under 3 months. Diagnostic assessment was based on clinical symptoms, serum thyroxine and TRAb, thyroid ultrasound and orbital computed tomography. PBMCs were derived from roughly 9.6 ml fresh peripheral blood. This clonotype was found once. Its cognate antigen is unknown. One end of the junction is discordant with germline, which a read error may explain. The CDR3 runs to 14 residues. Germline loops: CDR1 MNHNS, CDR2 SASEGT. Authors of the study amplified TCR beta CDR3 regions from RNA transcripts. HTBI primers were used for first-round RT-PCR of the TCR CDR3. In TCRdb, the multiplex PCR reads were re-called with MiXCR into one record per CDR3 protein. This sample yields more than 500,000 distinct CDR3 sequences, of which approximately 14% are seen a single time; 4% to 5.5% belongs to the top ten.

This chain links TRBV6-1 with TRBJ1-2; D unresolved. The source material was blood. The clonotype was recovered from a woman aged 40 to 50 with Graves' ophthalmopathy. In nucleotides, the CDR3 is TGTGCCAGCAGTCAAGCCTTCAAGGACTATGGCTACACCTTC. Translated: CASSQAFKDYGYTF.